A selection of T cell receptor beta chains follows, all from one sample in a study of blood T cell repertoires in COVID-19. Produced via immunoSEQ multiplex PCR; TCRdb's table is partial and in-frame only. The sample has roughly 250,000 clones; about four fifths are singletons. The specimen sequenced was peripheral blood. The receptors were sampled from a woman older than 75 with acute or convalescent COVID-19. CDR3s include the opening cysteine and the closing phenylalanine or tryptophan. D genes are given only for firm matches. Size is stated for part of the rows, as once, few or many counts, or as a class when the clone is expanded.

D gene | J gene | V gene | clone size | CDR3 DNA | CDR3 protein
NA | TRBJ2-7 | TRBV4-2 | NA | TGTGCCAGCAGCCAAGATATAGAGGAATACTACGAGCAGTACTTC | CASSQDIEEYYEQYF
NA | TRBJ2-5 | TRBV2 | NA | TGTGCCAGCAGTGGAGACAGTCAAGAGACCCAGTACTTC | CASSGDSQETQYF
NA | TRBJ1-3 | TRBV7-8 | NA | TGTGCCAGCAGCCCTTTCGAGGATCGCTCTGGAAACACCATATATTTT | CASSPFEDRSGNTIYF
NA | TRBJ1-5 | TRBV2 | NA | TGTGCCAGCAGTGAAGGTACAGGACCCAATCAGCCCCAGCATTTT | CASSEGTGPNQPQHF
TRBD1 | TRBJ2-7 | TRBV24-1 | NA | TGTGCCACCGGGGAAGAGGTACAGGGGGTTAACGAGCAGTACTTC | CATGEEVQGVNEQYF
NA | TRBJ1-2 | TRBV24-1 | NA | TGTGCCACCAGTGATCCCGCGCAGGCCGACTATGGCTACACCTTC | CATSDPAQADYGYTF
TRBD1 | TRBJ1-5 | TRBV5-1 | NA | TGCGCCAGCAGCCCAGGACAGGGGGCGAGTCAGCCCCAGCATTTT | CASSPGQGASQPQHF
NA | TRBJ1-1 | TRBV5-1 | NA | TGCGCCAGCAGCTCCGAGACAGGTTTCCTGAACACTGAAGCTTTCTTT | CASSSETGFLNTEAFF
TRBD2 | TRBJ2-5 | TRBV9 | NA | TGTGCCAGCAGCGTTAGGACTAGCGGGGAGACCCAGTACTTC | CASSVRTSGETQYF
NA | TRBJ1-5 | TRBV5-6 | NA | TGTGCCAGCAGCCCGGGCCGGGGTCAGCCCCAGCATTTT | CASSPGRGQPQHF
TRBD2 | TRBJ2-1 | TRBV2 | NA | TGTGCCAGCAGTATCCTAGGACTAGCGGGGGGCGGTGAGCAGTTCTTC | CASSILGLAGGGEQFF
TRBD1 | TRBJ2-7 | TRBV2 | NA | TGTGCCAGCAGTGTGTCCACAGGGGGGTACGAGCAGTACTTC | CASSVSTGGYEQYF
TRBD2 | TRBJ2-5 | TRBV5-8 | NA | TGTGCCAGCAGCCGGGGGGTGCAAGAGACCCAGTACTTC | CASSRGVQETQYF
NA | TRBJ1-4 | TRBV30 | NA | TGTGCCTGGAGCCGGGACTTGAGAAGGTTGGAAAAACTGTTTTTT | CAWSRDLRRLEKLFF
TRBD2 | TRBJ2-7 | TRBV3-1/TRBV3-2 | NA | TGTGCCAGCAGCCAAGAATGGGGGGGGTCCTACGAGCAGTACTTC | CASSQEWGGSYEQYF
TRBD1 | TRBJ1-2 | TRBV6-6 | NA | TGTGCCAGCAGTTCCCCGGGACAGGGGAGTTATGGCTACACCTTC | CASSSPGQGSYGYTF
TRBD1 | TRBJ1-5 | TRBV6-6 | NA | TGTGCCAGCAGCAGCGGACAGGTCAACAATCAGCCCCAGCATTTT | CASSSGQVNNQPQHF
NA | TRBJ1-5 | TRBV6-6 | NA | TGTGCCAGCAGCCAAGTAACAGGGACGGGTCAGCCCCAGCATTTT | CASSQVTGTGQPQHF
TRBD2 | TRBJ2-5 | TRBV7-9 | few | TGTGCCAGCAGCTACGCCGGGGGGAAAGAGACCCAGTACTTC | CASSYAGGKETQYF
TRBD1 | TRBJ1-4 | TRBV18 | NA | TGTGCCAGCTCACCACCGGGACAGGCCCTTAATGAAAAACTGTTTTTT | CASSPPGQALNEKLFF
NA | TRBJ2-7 | TRBV16 | NA | TGTGCCAGCAGCGAAGGGGAAGGCTTATCCTACGAGCAGTACTTC | CASSEGEGLSYEQYF
NA | TRBJ1-1 | TRBV28 | NA | TGTGCCAGCAGCCTGAGGGACACCCCGGGGTCAGATGAAGCTTTCTTT | CASSLRDTPGSDEAFF